The TCR beta chain under discussion was sequenced for a study of regulatory T cells in long-lasting Graves disease (dated by TCRdb to 2020 to 2023). Regarding the study in general: Antithyroid drugs had been taken for less than 3 months by newly diagnosed Graves' disease patients. Patients with persistent Graves' disease were compared with patients with newly diagnosed Graves' disease using TCR sequencing and RNA sequencing of peripheral blood. The study was registered as a clinical trial and conducted in China. A total of roughly 35 samples were covered by TCR sequencing, comprising approximately 13 persistent and about 20 newly diagnosed Graves' disease patients.

The intended sense of this specimen's time point label: newly diagnosed GD, antithyroid drugs for less than 3 months. For both TCR sequencing and RNA sequencing, RNA was extracted from PBMCs using TRIzol. The diagnosis of Graves' disease was made according to American Thyroid Association guidelines. Patients were recruited from an endocrinology department in Xi'an, China. Each patient gave approximately 10 milliliters of peripheral blood, collected in an EDTA anticoagulant tube. Ficoll Paque Plus density gradient separation was used to isolate PBMCs, and no additional T cell sorting was done. An Agilent 2100 Bioanalyzer and agarose gel were used to check RNA quality, while a NanoDrop 2000 measured RNA concentration. The germline V gene encodes CDR1 SGHRS and CDR2 YFSETQ. V ends up 4 bases short and J 0 bases short, with an unmatched junction base count of 11. Including cysteine and phenylalanine, the CDR3 has 17 amino acids. Only CDR3 DNA is held: 51 bases, read in frame from base 1.

Many counts were recorded for this clonotype. The antigen it binds to is not known. No base quality values were provided; no much bigger clone lies one nucleotide off. Broader findings and caveats from the paper: Sequencing and analysis were restricted to the TCR beta chain. Persistent disease showed preferential use of TRBV28, TRBJ1-2 and TRBJ2-5, whereas newly diagnosed disease favored TRBV20-1 and TRBJ2-1. Lower TCR Shannon entropy and fewer highly expanded clones were observed in persistent Graves' disease patients than in newly diagnosed patients, which suggested clonal expansion. The study examined only peripheral blood because the primary lesion, thyroid tissue, could not be accessed. As a limitation, the authors acknowledged that the small sample size may reduce accuracy. Persistent patients shared more public clonotypes among themselves (more than 2,500) than newly diagnosed patients did (more than 950).

The library relied on multiplex PCR. Sequenced on an Illumina HiSeq 4000. iRepertoire HTBI primers and Arm-PCR amplification of CDR3 regions were used to construct TCR beta libraries. Before sequencing, the PCR products went through gel purification. The authors' analysis ran thus. A total of roughly 58 TRBV and 14 TRBJ segments were identified across samples and were used for gene usage analysis of CDR3 amino acid clonotypes. COPE and FqMerger were used to merge filtered high-quality paired reads into contigs. BLAST was used to align contigs to IMGT TRBV, TRBD and TRBJ reference genes, and CDR3 was defined according to IMGT. Highly expanded clones were defined as clonotypes with a frequency above 0.1%. Shannon entropy was used to measure repertoire diversity, and the Gini coefficient was used to measure V-J evenness. A clonotype was considered public if more than one individual shared it. In TCRdb, the public reads were trimmed at Q25 with fastp and aligned with MiXCR, with productive beta chains retained. Each CDR3 protein appears once, grouped with its most common genes and DNA. The V and J calls and clone size are TCRdb's, not the authors'. For this sample the table gives 320,000 or so distinct CDR3 sequences, of which 15% to 20% were detected only once. Roughly 40% of the sample lies in the top ten.

The sample consisted of peripheral blood mononuclear cells (PBMCs), taken at new diagnosis, from a patient treated with antithyroid drugs. The chain employs TRBV5-1 and TRBJ2-3; 7 of the junction bases match TRBD2. This clonotype was sampled from a female donor with Graves disease. The DNA sequence reads TGCGCCAGCAGCCCGGGGGGAAGCGGGACTAGCACAGATACGCAGTATTTT. This sequence encodes CASSPGGSGTSTDTQYF. Beyond the CDR3, the reference TRBV5-1 and TRBJ2-3 genes provide the residues; the full variable domain reads: KAGVTQTPRYLIKTRGQQVTLSCSPISGHRSVSWYQQTPGQGLQFLFEYFSETQRNKGNFPGRFSGRQFSNSRSEMNVSTLELGDSALYLCASSPGGSGTSTDTQYFGPGTRLTVL.